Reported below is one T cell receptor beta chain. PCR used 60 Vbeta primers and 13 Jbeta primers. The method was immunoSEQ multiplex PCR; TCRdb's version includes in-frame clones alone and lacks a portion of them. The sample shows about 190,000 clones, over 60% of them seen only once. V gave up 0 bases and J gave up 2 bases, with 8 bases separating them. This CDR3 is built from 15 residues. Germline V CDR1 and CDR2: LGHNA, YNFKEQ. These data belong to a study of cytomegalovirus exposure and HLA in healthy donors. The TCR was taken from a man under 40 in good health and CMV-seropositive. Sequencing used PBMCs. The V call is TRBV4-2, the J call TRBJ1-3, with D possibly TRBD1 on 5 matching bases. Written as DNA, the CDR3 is TGTGCCAGCAGCCAAGAAGGGGTCACTGGAAACACCATATATTTT. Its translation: CASSQEGVTGNTIYF.